One and the same sample provided the 30 T cell receptor beta chains below, sequenced in a study of T cells in narcolepsy. The protocol was immunoSEQ multiplex PCR, while the TCRdb copy is restricted to in-frame clones and leaves out a portion. The sample records about 30,000 clones, 65% to 90% being singletons. The sample comprised CD45RA- memory CD4+ T cells from PBMCs. These receptor sequences come from a human donor with narcolepsy.

The chain combines TRBV5-1 with TRBJ2-2; D is tentatively TRBD1 or TRBD2 (6 bases each). The CDR3 is 16 residues long. Looked up from germline, CDR1 is SGHRS and CDR2 is YFSETQ. Trimming shortened V by 3 bases and J by 1 base, and 13 bases separated the two germline ends. For the CDR3, the DNA is TGCGCCAGCAGCTCGGAACAGGGACTGAACACCGGGGAGCTGTTTTTT. It is translated as CASSSEQGLNTGELFF. The full variable domain, its missing parts supplied by reference TRBV5-1 and TRBJ2-2, is KAGVTQTPRYLIKTRGQQVTLSCSPISGHRSVSWYQQTPGQGLQFLFEYFSETQRNKGNFPGRFSGRQFSNSRSEMNVSTLELGDSALYLCASSSEQGLNTGELFFGEGSRLTVL.

The V call is TRBV5-6, the J call TRBJ1-6, with D maybe TRBD1 (6 bases). This CDR3 comprises 16 residues. Germline V lookup: CDR1 SGHDT, CDR2 YYEEEE. The germline V and J ends were trimmed by 4 bases and 7 bases, with 18 bases remaining between them. CDR3 in amino acids: CASSGAAGGGNSPLHF. The DNA of the CDR3 is TGTGCCAGCAGCGGAGCAGCGGGGGGCGGCAATTCACCCCTCCACTTT. Full variable domain (missing parts from reference TRBV5-6 and TRBJ1-6): DAGVTQSPTHLIKTRGQQVTLRCSPKSGHDTVSWYQQALGQGPQFIFQYYEEEERQRGNFPDRFSGHQFPNYSSELNVNALLLGDSALYLCASSGAAGGGNSPLHFGNGTRLTVT.

The chain couples TRBV6-5 to TRBJ2-5; D is ambiguous. The germline V and J ends were trimmed by 0 bases and 5 bases, with 10 bases remaining between them. Germline V gene sequence: CDR1 MNHEY, CDR2 SVGAGI. This CDR3 region has 14 residues. The CDR3 DNA follows: TGTGCCAGCAGTTACTCGATGGTAAAGGAGACCCAGTACTTC. This translates into CASSYSMVKETQYF.

V usage is TRBV19 and J usage is TRBJ1-4; 7 bases line up with TRBD1. The CDR3 sequence is 12 residues long. V lost 6 bases, J lost 14 bases, and 9 bases stayed unmatched. Germline CDR1 and CDR2: LNHDA and SQIVND (reference sequence). The CDR3 DNA follows: TGTGCCAGTAGCTCCCTATCAGGGGGTCTGTTTTTT. The encoded protein is CASSSLSGGLFF.

In its sample, this clone was seen once. The chain recombines TRBV4-1 with TRBJ2-3; a possible D gene is TRBD2 (5 bases). The V and J ends lost 0 bases and 2 bases respectively, with 18 bases between them. CDR3 length: 18 amino acids. The germline CDR1 and CDR2 sequences are MGHRA and YSYEKL. CDR3 coding DNA: TGCGCCAGCAGCCAAGATGGGATCCGGACTCCCGTCACAGATACGCAGTATTTT. Translation gives CASSQDGIRTPVTDTQYF.

This chain links TRBV30 with TRBJ2-7; TRBD2 is a possible D gene (6 bases). Germline assignment: CDR1 GTSNPN and CDR2 SVGIG (reference sequence). The V gene lost 0 bases and the J gene lost 10 bases, with 19 bases spanning the gap. The CDR3 covers 14 residues. The CDR3 DNA reads as TGTGCCTGGAGTGTATCCGGGGTCAGGGAGGTTCAGTACTTC. It specifies CAWSVSGVREVQYF. Full variable domain (missing parts from reference TRBV30 and TRBJ2-7): SQTIHQWPATLVQPVGSPLSLECTVEGTSNPNLYWYRQAAGRGLQLLFYSVGIGQISSEVPQNLSASRPQDRQFILSSKKLLLSDSGFYLCAWSVSGVREVQYFGPGTRLTVT.

V gene TRBV5-1 combines with J gene TRBJ2-1, with TRBD2 matching over 9 bases. This CDR3 has 15 residues. The V gene end was trimmed by 4 bases and the J gene end by 7 bases; junction bases not matched to a gene: 9. Germline V CDR1 and CDR2: SGHRS, YFSETQ. The chain's CDR3 is CASSPTPGLANEQFF. The CDR3 DNA reads TGCGCCAGCAGCCCTACTCCGGGACTAGCAAATGAGCAGTTCTTC. Using reference TRBV5-1 and TRBJ2-1 for the parts outside the CDR3, the full variable domain is KAGVTQTPRYLIKTRGQQVTLSCSPISGHRSVSWYQQTPGQGLQFLFEYFSETQRNKGNFPGRFSGRQFSNSRSEMNVSTLELGDSALYLCASSPTPGLANEQFFGPGTRLTVL.

The CDR3 sequence: CASSLDPGLETQYF. CDR3 DNA: TGTGCCAGCAGCTTAGATCCTGGACTGGAGACCCAGTACTTC. J is TRBJ2-5 and V is TRBV11-2, with D maybe TRBD2 (5 bases). CDR3 length: 14 residues. The germline gives CDR1 SGHAT, CDR2 FQNNGV. Deletions cut 0 bases from V and 5 bases from J, with 10 bases between.

A few counts support this clone. The chain's CDR3 is CASSRDIYEQYF. The DNA for the CDR3 is TGTGCCAGCAGTAGGGACATCTACGAGCAGTACTTC. This sequence joins TRBV28 and TRBJ2-7, with a possible D match to TRBD1 (6 bases). Germline V gene lookup returns CDR1 MDHEN and CDR2 SYDVKM. Trimming removed 5 bases from V and 3 bases from J, with 8 bases in between. CDR3 length: 12 residues.

This clone has only one observation. The rearrangement uses TRBV6-1 and TRBJ1-1; tentatively, D is TRBD1 (6 bases). CDR1 is MNHNS and CDR2 is SASEGT in the germline V gene. The CDR3 consists of 12 residues. V lost 6 bases, J lost 5 bases, and 10 bases lay in between. CDR3: CASSRGRTEAFF. DNA of the CDR3: TGTGCCAGCAGCAGGGGCCGAACTGAAGCTTTCTTT.

The chain couples TRBV28 to TRBJ1-4; D gene uncertain. The CDR3 loop spans 12 amino acids. V was clipped by 2 bases and J by 8 bases, with 6 bases between them. Per germline, CDR1 MDHEN and CDR2 SYDVKM. For the CDR3, the DNA is TGTGCCAGCAGTTTAGGCAGGGAAAAACTGTTTTTT. Protein product: CASSLGREKLFF.

The chain joins TRBV5-4 to TRBJ2-1, with D perhaps matching TRBD2 (6 bases). V lost 3 bases and J lost 12, with 22 bases in between. CDR3 length equals 15 residues. Germline CDR1 and CDR2: SGHNT and YYREEE (reference sequence). CDR3 residues: CASSSGVLGGEGQFF. CDR3 DNA sequence: TGTGCCAGCAGCTCGGGGGTTTTGGGCGGCGAGGGGCAGTTCTTC.

The genes are TRBV28 and TRBJ2-5; D might be TRBD2 (5 bases). Per the germline V gene, CDR1 is MDHEN and CDR2 is SYDVKM. Trimming took 5 bases from V and 0 from J, leaving 16 bases between them. This CDR3 contains 16 residues. The CDR3 region is CASSPSGRRYQETQYF. DNA of the CDR3: TGTGCCAGCAGTCCCTCAGGACGGAGGTACCAAGAGACCCAGTACTTC.

The chain couples TRBV7-2 to TRBJ1-5; no firm D call. CDR3 size: 14 residues. V was cut by 5 bases and J by 2 bases, with 10 bases left in between. Per the germline V gene, CDR1 is SGHTA and CDR2 is FQGNSA. CDR3 sequence reads: CASSLVLGNQPQHF. Written as DNA, the CDR3 is TGTGCCAGCAGCCTCGTCCTTGGCAATCAGCCCCAGCATTTT.

The gene calls are TRBV6-1 and TRBJ2-1; 7 nucleotides align to TRBD2. Germline loops: CDR1 MNHNS, CDR2 SASEGT. The V gene end was trimmed by 1 base and the J gene end by 3 bases; junction bases not matched to a gene: 3. The CDR3 sequence is 15 residues long. CDR3 DNA sequence: TGTGCCAGCAGTGAAGTCGGGGGGAACTACAATGAGCAGTTCTTC. Translating it yields CASSEVGGNYNEQFF.

V gene TRBV5-5 combines with J gene TRBJ2-5; 14 bases agree with TRBD2. The V gene end was trimmed by 4 bases and the J gene end by 4 bases; junction bases not matched to a gene: 6. This CDR3 region has 16 residues. From germline, CDR1 is SGHKS and CDR2 YYEKEE (reference sequence). CDR3 amino acids: CASSPGLAGVVETQYF. As DNA, the CDR3 is TGTGCCAGCAGCCCGGGACTAGCGGGAGTGGTAGAGACCCAGTACTTC.

The chain has TRBV7-9 and TRBJ1-2; 7 nucleotides match TRBD1. Germline values: CDR1 SEHNR, CDR2 FQNEAQ (reference sequence). Unmatched junction bases numbered 15, after V lost 6 bases and J lost 5 bases. This CDR3 has 16 residues. CDR3 DNA sequence: TGTGCCAGCAGAGAACCGGGACAGCCCCAGGGGTATGGCTACACCTTC. It translates to CASREPGQPQGYGYTF. Using reference TRBV7-9 and TRBJ1-2 for the parts outside the CDR3, the full variable domain is DTGVSQNPRHKITKRGQNVTFRCDPISEHNRLYWYRQTLGQGPEFLTYFQNEAQLEKSRLLSDRFSAERPKGSFSTLEIQRTEQGDSAMYLCASREPGQPQGYGYTFGSGTRLTVV.

The V call is TRBV5-6, the J call TRBJ1-2; no clear D. Germline V gene data show CDR1 as SGHDT and CDR2 as YYEEEE. The CDR3 contains 13 residues. V lost 4 bases and J lost 7, with 14 bases in between. The CDR3: CASSLRGFSGYTF. The CDR3, as DNA: TGTGCCAGCAGCCTGCGAGGGTTCTCTGGCTACACCTTC.

The chain joins TRBV5-1 to TRBJ2-1; no clear D gene. Germline V CDR1 and CDR2: SGHRS, YFSETQ. Trimming left V 0 bases short and J 8 bases short, with 12 bases between. The CDR3 totals 14 residues. The CDR3 DNA follows: TGCGCCAGCAGCTTGGATCTGGGTCTTTATGAGCAGTTCTTC. This translates into CASSLDLGLYEQFF.

This rearrangement joins TRBV11-2 to TRBJ2-1, with 10 bases fitting TRBD2. V was pared by 4 bases and J by 6 bases, with 9 bases of the junction left unmatched. The CDR3 totals 16 residues. Germline CDR1 reads SGHAT; CDR2 reads FQNNGV. In DNA, the CDR3 is TGTGCCAGCAGCTCGTGGGGTAGCGGGGGGCTCAATGAGCAGTTCTTC. It is translated as CASSSWGSGGLNEQFF.

This clone appeared once. J is TRBJ2-2 and V is TRBV29-1; D not resolved. This CDR3 region has 15 residues. The V gene lost 4 bases and the J gene lost 4 bases, with 16 bases spanning the gap. CDR1 and CDR2 from the germline V gene are SQVTM and ANQGSEA. In DNA, the CDR3 is TGCAGCGTTGTAGGGTCCGGACCAATCACCGGGGAGCTGTTTTTT. Encoded protein: CSVVGSGPITGELFF.

This chain uses TRBV19 with TRBJ1-3; D remains ambiguous. CDR3 length: 15 residues. Between the trimmed V and J ends, which lost 5 bases and 0 bases, there was a span of 11 bases. The V gene's germline CDR1 is LNHDA and CDR2 SQIVND (reference sequence). CDR3 in amino acids: CASSPAFHSGNTIYF. CDR3 sequence (DNA): TGTGCCAGTAGTCCGGCGTTCCACTCTGGAAACACCATATATTTT.

The V call is TRBV7-9, the J call TRBJ1-2; perhaps TRBD1 as D (6 bases). This CDR3 has 16 residues. Trimming stripped 5 bases from V and 4 bases from J, with 20 bases between. Per the germline V gene, CDR1 is SEHNR and CDR2 is FQNEAQ (reference sequence). The CDR3 nucleotides are TGTGCCAGCAGCCGCCGGGACAAAGGGTTGGGCTATGGCTACACCTTC. Protein product: CASSRRDKGLGYGYTF.

The rearrangement uses TRBV30 and TRBJ1-5; 8 bases agree with TRBD1. The CDR3 loop spans 15 amino acids. Per germline, CDR1 GTSNPN and CDR2 SVGIG (reference sequence). Trimming removed 2 bases from V and 6 bases from J; junction bases left unmatched: 9. CDR3 loop: CAWSTNKQGGQPQHF. In DNA, the CDR3 is TGTGCCTGGAGTACAAATAAACAGGGGGGTCAGCCCCAGCATTTT.

The rearrangement uses TRBV6-5 and TRBJ2-7; 7 bases align to TRBD1. Germline V CDR1 and CDR2: MNHEY, SVGAGI. V shed 6 bases and J 3 bases; nucleotides not matched to a gene: 8. The CDR3 spans 14 residues. The CDR3 DNA is TGTGCCAGCAGAAGCCCGGGACAGAGCTACGAGCAGTACTTC. This sequence encodes CASRSPGQSYEQYF.

The chain combines TRBV11-3 with TRBJ2-7; D remains unclear. The CDR3 loop spans 19 amino acids. Per germline, CDR1 SGHNT and CDR2 YENEEA. V shed 3 bases and J shed 2 bases, with 26 bases lying between them. This CDR3 is CASSFPRQTKKTSPYEQYF. CDR3 DNA: TGTGCCAGCAGCTTTCCGAGGCAAACCAAAAAAACATCACCCTACGAGCAGTACTTC.

This clone was detected once. The V gene is TRBV6-5, the J gene TRBJ1-5; D not resolved. Germline V gives CDR1 MNHEY, CDR2 SVGAGI. V lost 1 base and J 3 bases, leaving 10 bases between the germline ends. The CDR3 has 15 residues. The CDR3 coding sequence is TGTGCCAGCAGTTACTGGGCGGGTCCCAATCAGCCCCAGCATTTT. Translated, it gives CASSYWAGPNQPQHF.

J is TRBJ1-1 and V is TRBV2; D uncertain. The V and J ends lost 3 bases and 4 bases respectively, with 18 bases between them. CDR3 length: 16 residues. Germline CDR1 and CDR2: SNHLY and FYNNEI. The CDR3 nucleotides are TGTGCCAGCAGTGACCCGGGGAGGGCCGAAGGCACTGAAGCTTTCTTT. Translation gives CASSDPGRAEGTEAFF.

This clone was seen more than once but under ten times. The V call is TRBV5-1, the J call TRBJ2-5; D might be TRBD2 (5 bases). With 0 bases removed from V and 5 bases from J, the gap between germline ends came to 20 bases. Germline CDR1 SGHRS, CDR2 YFSETQ. This CDR3 comprises 17 residues. The chain's CDR3 is CASSLGRSGPLGETQYF. The CDR3, as DNA: TGCGCCAGCAGCTTGGGGAGGAGCGGACCCCTGGGGGAGACCCAGTACTTC.

This chain links TRBV10-3 with TRBJ2-1; 8 positions agree with TRBD2. The germline V gene encodes CDR1 ENHRY and CDR2 SYGVKD. J was trimmed by 6 bases and V by 3 bases; bases with no gene match: 7. The CDR3 covers 15 residues. The chain's CDR3 is CAISELVGTSNEQFF. For the CDR3, the DNA is TGTGCCATCAGTGAACTCGTGGGGACTAGCAATGAGCAGTTCTTC.